This T cell receptor beta chain emerged from a study of blood T cells in healthy people across ages. Study conclusions and caveats: The lack of PBMC sorting stopped any conclusive naive versus antigen-experienced comparison. Greater diversity and more naive CD4+ cells were seen in long-lived donors than in aged donors.

This clonotype was picked up a small number of times. What it recognizes is unknown. Per sample, a minimum of 6.5 million PBMCs were isolated. A second PCR of about 7 to 12 cycles used a sample-barcoded 5' primer and a J-beta primer mix. Each cDNA molecule, via a template-switch adaptor with 12 random nucleotides, was tagged. TCRdb redid the calling of the 5' RACE reads with MiXCR, one entry per CDR3 protein. The sample has hundreds of thousands of distinct CDR3 sequences; roughly 50% are singletons. This TCR came from a man aged 25 to 40 in good health. Material for sequencing was blood.

CDR3 sequence reads: CSVPGRGGEQYF. The CDR3 bases are TGCAGCGTTCCAGGGCGTGGGGGCGAGCAGTACTTC. The V gene is TRBV29-1, the J gene TRBJ2-7; tentatively, D is TRBD1 or TRBD2 (5 bases each). V dropped 5 bases and J dropped 6 bases, with 14 bases sitting between them. The CDR3 contains 12 residues. Germline CDR1 reads SQVTM; CDR2 reads ANQGSEA.